What follows are 9 T cell receptor beta chains derived from one specimen sequenced in a study of blood T cell repertoires in COVID-19. Assay: immunoSEQ multiplex PCR; the TCRdb copy retains only in-frame clones and omits some. The sample shows approximately 90,000 clones, about 85% of them seen only once. Specimen: peripheral blood. The source of these receptors is a man aged 50-60 years with acute or convalescent COVID-19.

This clone was found once. V is TRBV6-1 and J is TRBJ1-1; 8 positions agree with TRBD1. This CDR3 has 12 residues. Losses at the gene ends were 1 base for V and 11 bases for J; bases not matched to a gene: 3. CDR1 and CDR2 (germline): MNHNS, SASEGT. Here the CDR3 DNA reads TGTGCCAGCAGTGAAGTTAACAGGGGGGCTTTCTTT. Translating it yields CASSEVNRGAFF.

In this sample, this clone turned up once. V and J are TRBV7-8 and TRBJ2-1; 7 bases line up with TRBD2. This CDR3 has 15 amino acids. Losses at the gene ends were 4 bases for V and 0 bases for J; bases not matched to a gene: 3. Germline-derived CDR1 and CDR2 are SGHVS and FQNEAQ. This CDR3 is CASSSRGTSYNEQFF. Here the CDR3 DNA reads TGTGCCAGCAGCTCGCGGGGGACCTCCTACAATGAGCAGTTCTTC.

The chain links TRBV19 to TRBJ2-7, with 7 bases that match TRBD1. CDR3 length equals 13 residues. The germline CDR1 and CDR2 sequences are LNHDA and SQIVND (reference sequence). V lost 4 bases to trimming and J lost 4 bases; unmatched junction nucleotides: 4. The CDR3 region has the DNA TGTGCCAGTAGTAACCAGGGGGAGTACGAGCAGTACTTC. Amino acids: CASSNQGEYEQYF.

The chain uses TRBV5-1 and TRBJ1-1; D is unresolved. CDR1 and CDR2 (germline): SGHRS, YFSETQ. CDR3 length equals 13 residues. V lost 0 bases to trimming and J lost 5 bases, with 8 bases between them. The CDR3 sequence is CASSLDSTTEAFF. Here the CDR3 DNA reads TGCGCCAGCAGCTTGGACAGCACGACTGAAGCTTTCTTT.

The chain recombines TRBV6-5 with TRBJ2-3; 9 bases fit TRBD2. Trimming took 3 bases from V and 6 from J; bases not matched to a gene: 4. CDR1 is MNHEY and CDR2 is SVGAGI in the germline V gene. The CDR3 sequence is 14 residues long. In DNA form, the CDR3 reads TGTGCCAGCAGTTATAGCGGGAGTGGGGATACGCAGTATTTT. Translation gives CASSYSGSGDTQYF.

The chain is built from TRBV27 and TRBJ2-5, with 14 bases identical to TRBD2. Germline-derived CDR1 and CDR2 are MNHEY and SMNVEV (reference sequence). CDR3 size: 14 residues. The V gene end was trimmed by 5 bases and the J gene end by 5 bases; junction bases not matched to a gene: 1. This CDR3 reads CASSGLAGGETQYF. Here the CDR3 DNA reads TGTGCCAGCAGTGGACTAGCGGGAGGTGAGACCCAGTACTTC.

The gene calls are TRBV5-5 and TRBJ2-1, with 7 bases matching TRBD2. With V trimmed by 3 bases and J by 2 bases, 8 bases remained unmatched. Germline CDR1 reads SGHKS; CDR2 reads YYEKEE (reference sequence). This CDR3 has 16 residues. CDR3 in amino acids: CASSSRSGSTYNEQFF. For the CDR3, the DNA is TGTGCCAGCAGCTCCCGTAGCGGGTCCACCTACAATGAGCAGTTCTTC.

This clone was detected only a few times. This rearrangement joins TRBV7-2 to TRBJ1-5, with D possibly matching TRBD1 (5 bases). Germline V gene lookup returns CDR1 SGHTA and CDR2 FQGNSA. Trimming left V 3 bases short and J 8 bases short, with 11 bases between. CDR3 length equals 13 residues. The CDR3 is CASSFSGWEPQHF. CDR3 DNA sequence: TGTGCCAGCAGCTTCTCAGGGTGGGAGCCCCAGCATTTT.

J is TRBJ1-2 and V is TRBV2, with 7 nucleotides matching TRBD1. The V gene end was trimmed by 2 bases and the J gene end by 4 bases; junction bases not matched to a gene: 10. Germline loops: CDR1 SNHLY, CDR2 FYNNEI. This CDR3 is built from 16 residues. This CDR3 reads CASSETVSGTAYGYTF. CDR3 nucleotides: TGTGCCAGCAGTGAAACCGTTTCCGGGACAGCCTATGGCTACACCTTC.